This T cell receptor beta chain was identified in a study of CD8 T cells in Susac syndrome. RNA totalling roughly 0.45 to 1 ug underwent reverse transcription with random hexamers. In TCRdb, the immunoSEQ multiplex PCR reads were re-called with MiXCR into one record per CDR3 protein. This table has just over 300,000 distinct CDR3 sequences, 92% appearing once. CDR3 length equals 14 residues. V lost 7 bases, J lost 0 bases, and 10 bases lay in between. Germline V gives CDR1 LNHDA, CDR2 SQIVND (reference sequence). This receptor was obtained from a human donor with multiple sclerosis. The chain joins TRBV19 to TRBJ1-3; D is uncertain. The sequenced sample consisted of CD4+ T cells from PBMCs. The CDR3 sequence: CASNMDHSGNTIYF. The CDR3 nucleotides read TGTGCCAGTAATATGGATCACTCTGGAAACACCATATATTTT.